This T cell receptor (beta chain) was retrieved from a study of early T cells in non-severe SARS-CoV-2 infection. The wider study: From unsorted whole blood, bulk RNA was sequenced, and the chains remained unpaired.

The V gene's germline CDR1 is SGHTA and CDR2 FQGNSA. Trimming left V 5 bases short and J 4 bases short, with 6 bases between. This CDR3 region has 11 residues. Study-wide results and caveats: Missing private and CD4 specificities, VDJdb matching favored anti-spike CD8 responses.

This clonotype was observed a few times. Its antigen is unidentified. Researchers attached unique molecular identifiers to individual cDNA molecules. TCRdb reprocessed the 5' RACE reads with MiXCR, giving one entry per CDR3 protein. Of about 59,000 distinct CDR3 sequences in the sample, about a tenth were seen once. The rearrangement uses TRBV7-2 and TRBJ2-7, with D unresolved. The receptor comes from an adult who was a healthcare worker with PCR-confirmed SARS-CoV-2 infection or an uninfected control (not recorded which). Sequencing was carried out using whole blood. CDR3 sequence: CASSPDYEQYF. CDR3 nucleotide sequence: TGTGCCAGCAGCCCAGATTACGAGCAGTACTTC.